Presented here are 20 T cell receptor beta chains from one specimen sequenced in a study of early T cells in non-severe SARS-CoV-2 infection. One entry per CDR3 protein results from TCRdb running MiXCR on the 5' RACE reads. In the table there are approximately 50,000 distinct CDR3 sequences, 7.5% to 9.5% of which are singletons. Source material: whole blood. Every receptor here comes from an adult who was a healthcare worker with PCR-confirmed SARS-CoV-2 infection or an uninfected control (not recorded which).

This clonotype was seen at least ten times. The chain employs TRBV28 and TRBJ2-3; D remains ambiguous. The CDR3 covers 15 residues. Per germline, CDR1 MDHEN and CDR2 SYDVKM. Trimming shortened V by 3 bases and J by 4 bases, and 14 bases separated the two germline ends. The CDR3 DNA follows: TGTGCCAGCAGTTTCTCCCTACAAGGTCCAGATACGCAGTATTTT. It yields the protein CASSFSLQGPDTQYF.

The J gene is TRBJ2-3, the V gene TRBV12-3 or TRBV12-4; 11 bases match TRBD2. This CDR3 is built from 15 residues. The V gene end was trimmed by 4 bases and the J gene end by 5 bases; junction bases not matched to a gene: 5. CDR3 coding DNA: TGTGCCAGCAGTTATAGCGGGGGGGCCGGAGATACGCAGTATTTT. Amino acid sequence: CASSYSGGAGDTQYF.

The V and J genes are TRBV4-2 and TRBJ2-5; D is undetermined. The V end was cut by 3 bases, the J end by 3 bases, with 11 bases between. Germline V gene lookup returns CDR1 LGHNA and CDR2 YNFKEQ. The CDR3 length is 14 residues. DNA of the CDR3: TGTGCCAGCAGCCAGGGGTTGGGTGAAGAGACCCAGTACTTC. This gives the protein CASSQGLGEETQYF.

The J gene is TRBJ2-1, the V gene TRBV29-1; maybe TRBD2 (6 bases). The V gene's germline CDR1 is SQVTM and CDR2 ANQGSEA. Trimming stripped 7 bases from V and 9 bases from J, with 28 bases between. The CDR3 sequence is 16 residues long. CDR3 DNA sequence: TGCAGCGGTAAGACCGGGACTCCTATTATCGGTGGTGAGCAGTTCTTC. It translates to CSGKTGTPIIGGEQFF.

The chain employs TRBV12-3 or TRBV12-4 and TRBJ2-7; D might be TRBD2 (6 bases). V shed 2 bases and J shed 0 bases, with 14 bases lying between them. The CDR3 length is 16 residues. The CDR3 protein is CASSLTGGGSSYEQYF. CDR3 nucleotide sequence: TGTGCCAGCAGTTTAACTGGTGGAGGGAGCTCCTACGAGCAGTACTTC.

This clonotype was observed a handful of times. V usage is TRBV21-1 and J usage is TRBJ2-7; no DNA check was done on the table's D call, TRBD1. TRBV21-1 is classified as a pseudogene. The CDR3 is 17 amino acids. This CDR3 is CASSKGGTPGDGYEQYF. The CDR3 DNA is TGTGCCAGCAGCAAAGGAGGGACGCCTGGCGATGGGTACGAGCAGTACTTC.

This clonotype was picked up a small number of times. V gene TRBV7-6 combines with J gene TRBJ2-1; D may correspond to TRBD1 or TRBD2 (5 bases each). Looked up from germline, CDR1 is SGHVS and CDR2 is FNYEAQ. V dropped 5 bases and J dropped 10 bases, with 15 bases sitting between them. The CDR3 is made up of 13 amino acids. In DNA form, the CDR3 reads TGTGCCAGCAGCCTCGGCTCGGGACCCGAGCAGTTCTTC. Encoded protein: CASSLGSGPEQFF. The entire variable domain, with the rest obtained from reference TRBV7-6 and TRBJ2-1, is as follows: GAGVSQSPRYKVTKRGQDVALRCDPISGHVSLYWYRQALGQGPEFLTYFNYEAQQDKSGLPNDRFSAERPEGSISTLTIQRTEQRDSAMYRCASSLGSGPEQFFGPGTRLTVL.

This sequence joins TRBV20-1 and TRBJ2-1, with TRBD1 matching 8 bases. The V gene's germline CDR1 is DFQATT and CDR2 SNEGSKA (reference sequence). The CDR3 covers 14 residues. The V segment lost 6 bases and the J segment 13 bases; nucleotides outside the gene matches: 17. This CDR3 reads CSAGRGQGIPIQFF. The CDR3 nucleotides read TGCAGTGCCGGAAGAGGACAGGGAATCCCTATCCAGTTCTTC.

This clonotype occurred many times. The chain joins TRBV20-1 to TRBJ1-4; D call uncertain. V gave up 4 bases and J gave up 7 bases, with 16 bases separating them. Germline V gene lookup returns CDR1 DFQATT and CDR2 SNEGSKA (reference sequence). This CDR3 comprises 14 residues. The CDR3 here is CSATTAVYGEKLFF. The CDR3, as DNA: TGCAGTGCTACAACGGCGGTCTATGGTGAAAAACTGTTTTTT.

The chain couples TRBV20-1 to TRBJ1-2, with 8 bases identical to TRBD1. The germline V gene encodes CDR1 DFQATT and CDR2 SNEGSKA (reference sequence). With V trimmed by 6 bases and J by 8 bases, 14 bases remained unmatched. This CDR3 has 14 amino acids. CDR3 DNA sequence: TGCAGTGCACGGACAGGGTTTGACGTGAAGGGCTACACCTTC. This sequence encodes CSARTGFDVKGYTF.

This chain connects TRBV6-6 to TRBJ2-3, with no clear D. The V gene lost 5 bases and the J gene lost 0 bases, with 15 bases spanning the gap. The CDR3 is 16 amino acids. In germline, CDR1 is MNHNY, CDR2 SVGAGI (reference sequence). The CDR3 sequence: CASSNTSRTSTDTQYF. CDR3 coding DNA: TGTGCCAGCAGTAACACCTCTAGGACGAGCACAGATACGCAGTATTTT.

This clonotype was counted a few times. As DNA, the CDR3 is TGCGCCAGCAGCCAACCCACCTTTAGCGGGGAGCAGTACTTC. Amino acid sequence: CASSQPTFSGEQYF. This chain connects TRBV4-1 to TRBJ2-7, with 7 nucleotides matching TRBD2. The CDR3 is 14 amino acids. Per germline, CDR1 MGHRA and CDR2 YSYEKL. V shed 2 bases and J 7 bases; nucleotides not matched to a gene: 8.

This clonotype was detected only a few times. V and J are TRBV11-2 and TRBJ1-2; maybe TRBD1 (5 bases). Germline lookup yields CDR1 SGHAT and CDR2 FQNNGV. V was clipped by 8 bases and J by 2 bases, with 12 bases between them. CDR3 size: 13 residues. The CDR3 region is CASGKTANYGYTF. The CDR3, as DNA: TGTGCCAGCGGCAAGACAGCAAACTATGGCTACACCTTC.

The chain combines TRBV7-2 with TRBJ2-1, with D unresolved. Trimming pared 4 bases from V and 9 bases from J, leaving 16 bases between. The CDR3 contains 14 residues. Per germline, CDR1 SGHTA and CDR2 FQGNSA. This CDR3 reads CASSSRLRVVEQFF. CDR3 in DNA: TGTGCCAGCAGCTCGCGCCTACGGGTCGTTGAGCAGTTCTTC.

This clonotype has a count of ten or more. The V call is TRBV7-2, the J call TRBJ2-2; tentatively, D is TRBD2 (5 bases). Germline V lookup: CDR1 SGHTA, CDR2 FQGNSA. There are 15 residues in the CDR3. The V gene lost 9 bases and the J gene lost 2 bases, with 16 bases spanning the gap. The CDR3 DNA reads TGTGCCAGTCCGCCGAGGGTCACTAACACCGGGGAGCTGTTTTTT. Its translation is CASPPRVTNTGELFF.

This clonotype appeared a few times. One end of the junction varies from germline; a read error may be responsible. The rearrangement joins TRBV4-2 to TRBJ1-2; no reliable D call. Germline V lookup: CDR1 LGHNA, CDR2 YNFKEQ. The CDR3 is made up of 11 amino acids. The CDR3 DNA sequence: TGTGCCAGCAGCCAAGAGGGCAGCCTTATCTTC. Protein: CASSQEGSLIF.

This CDR3 is CSVKGPGTEAFF. As DNA, the CDR3 is TGCAGCGTTAAGGGTCCAGGTACTGAAGCTTTCTTT. The chain joins TRBV29-1 to TRBJ1-1; D not certain. Trimming shortened V by 5 bases and J by 5 bases, and 12 bases separated the two germline ends. This CDR3 has 12 amino acids. CDR1 SQVTM and CDR2 ANQGSEA come from the germline V gene.

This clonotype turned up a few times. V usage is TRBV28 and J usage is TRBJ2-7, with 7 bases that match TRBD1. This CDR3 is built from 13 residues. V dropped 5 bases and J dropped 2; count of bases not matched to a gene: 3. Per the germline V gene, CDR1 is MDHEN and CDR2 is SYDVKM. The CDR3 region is CASSPGGPYEQYF. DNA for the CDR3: TGTGCCAGCAGTCCAGGGGGACCCTACGAGCAGTACTTC.

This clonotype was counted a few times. CDR3 in DNA: TGCGCCAGCAGAACAGGGACGGATAGCAATCAGCCCCAGCATTTT. This sequence encodes CASRTGTDSNQPQHF. The chain recombines TRBV10-2 with TRBJ1-5; perhaps TRBD1 as D (6 bases). The CDR3 length is 15 residues. The V and J ends lost 6 bases and 0 bases respectively, with 12 bases between them. CDR1 WSHSY and CDR2 SAAADI come from the germline V gene.

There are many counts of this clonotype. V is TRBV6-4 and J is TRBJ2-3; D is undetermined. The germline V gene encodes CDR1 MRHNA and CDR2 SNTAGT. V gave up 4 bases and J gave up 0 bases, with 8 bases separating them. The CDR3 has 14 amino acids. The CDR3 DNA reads TGTGCCAGCAGTGGAGGCGGTAGCACAGATACGCAGTATTTT. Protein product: CASSGGGSTDTQYF.